The clone carrying this T cell receptor beta chain was found a few times. Antigen unknown. This entry comes from a study of graft-versus-host responses after intestinal transplantation. The CDR3 extends over 13 amino acids. V lost 4 bases to trimming and J lost 3 bases; unmatched junction nucleotides: 3. Germline V gives CDR1 MNHEY, CDR2 SMNVEV (reference sequence). Sequencing used immunoSEQ multiplex PCR; TCRdb keeps in-frame clones, though not all of them. Of roughly 25,000 clones in the sample, 82% were seen once. The rearrangement joins TRBV27 to TRBJ2-7, with 7 nucleotides matching TRBD1. The starting material was unstimulated CD8+ T cells sorted from spleen or lymph node cells, obtained before transplant. The sequence was obtained from a human donor who was the organ donor for an intestinal transplant. CDR3: CASSSGTDYEQYF. Here the CDR3 DNA reads TGTGCCAGCAGTTCCGGGACAGACTACGAGCAGTACTTC.